These T cell receptor beta chains were read from a single sample in a study of T cell repertoires in breast cancer. TCRdb redid the calling of the emulsion pairing reads with MiXCR, one entry per CDR3 protein. The data contain more than 350 distinct CDR3 sequences, around 50% of them seen just once; the ten biggest clones take up 87%. What was sequenced was CD8+ T cells. All receptors derive from a pool of human donors with breast cancer or a healthy control (not recorded which). CDR3s include the opening cysteine and the closing phenylalanine or tryptophan. D genes are given only for firm matches. Rows give clone size only sometimes, using once, few, many, or a class for an expanded clone.

.	TRBJ2-4	TRBV7-3	TRBD1	CASSSGQGANIQYF	TGTGCCAGCAGCTCAGGACAGGGGGCGAACATTCAGTACTTC
.	TRBJ2-7	TRBV6-5	.	CASTAGQSSYEQYF	TGTGCCAGCACCGCGGGACAGAGCTCCTACGAGCAGTACTTC
.	TRBJ1-5	TRBV4-3	.	CASSHVLGSNPPQHF	TGCGCCAGCAGCCATGTATTAGGAAGCAATCCGCCCCAGCATTTT
.	TRBJ1-1	TRBV7-3	.	CESSLKGGMNTEASF	TGTGAAAGCAGCTTGAAAGGGGGAATGAACACTGAAGCTTCCTTT
few	TRBJ1-6	TRBV7-9	.	CASSFTGTTNSPLHF	TGTGCCAGCAGCTTTACAGGAACCACAAATTCACCCCTCCACTTT
medium-sized	TRBJ1-6	TRBV7-3	.	CASSLTEGGNSPLHF	TGTGCCAGCAGCTTAACTGAAGGAGGAAATTCACCCCTCCACTTT
.	TRBJ2-2	TRBV7-3	.	CAGSTPSEGTGELFF	TGTGCCGGCAGCACACCTAGCGAGGGAACCGGGGAGCTGTTTTTT
few	TRBJ2-5	TRBV7-2	TRBD2	CASSGPGRLAGYLETQYF	TGTGCCAGCAGCGGTCCCGGGCGGCTAGCGGGGTATCTTGAGACCCAGTACTTC
large	TRBJ1-2	TRBV19	.	CASSIGLVGGYGYTF	TGTGCCAGTAGTATAGGTCTGGTTGGTGGCTATGGCTACACCTTC
.	TRBJ1-2	TRBV6-8	TRBD1	CASNPRAGGPYGYTF	TGTGCCAGCAATCCACGGGCAGGGGGCCCCTATGGCTACACCTTC
large	TRBJ2-1	TRBV27	.	CASTSGGTYNEQFF	TGTGCCAGCACCTCAGGCGGGACCTACAATGAGCAGTTCTTC
.	TRBJ1-1	TRBV7-3	TRBD1	CASSLTGNTEAFF	TGTGCCAGCAGCTTGACAGGGAACACTGAGGCTTTCTTT
.	TRBJ1-1	TRBV4-2	.	CASSQDTSAGHAEASF	TGTGCCAGCAGCCAAGATACCTCGGCGGGGCACGCTGAAGCTTCCTTT
medium-sized	TRBJ2-7	TRBV7-9	TRBD1	CASSLAWDSDEQYF	TGTGCCAGCAGCTTAGCCTGGGACAGCGACGAGCAGTACTTC
.	TRBJ2-1	TRBV6-1	TRBD2	CASNGRARNKEQFF	TGTGCCAGCAACGGGAGGGCCAGGAACAAGGAGCAGTTCTTC
.	TRBJ1-5	TRBV28	.	CASSRKGQPQHF	TGTGCCAGCAGTAGGAAGGGTCAGCCCCAGCATTTT
.	TRBJ2-1	TRBV6-1	TRBD1	CASSEAETGAYNEQFF	TGTGCCAGCAGTGAAGCTGAGACAGGGGCCTACAATGAGCAGTTCTTT
.	TRBJ2-7	TRBV12-3/TRBV12-4	TRBD1	CASTQDRVGERYF	TGTGCCAGCACCCAGGACAGGGTTGGCGAGAGGTACTTC
.	TRBJ2-1	TRBV7-2	TRBD2	CASSLLAGGPFEQFF	TGTGCCAGCAGCTTACTGGCGGGGGGGCCTTTTGAGCAGTTCTTC
few	TRBJ2-2	TRBV7-6	.	CASSGKIGELFF	TGTGCCAGCAGCGGAAAGATCGGGGAGCTGTTTTTT
medium-sized	TRBJ2-5	TRBV28	TRBD1	CATMTGPETQYF	TGTGCCACCATGACAGGGCCAGAGACCCAGTACTTC
.	TRBJ1-1	TRBV4-2	.	CAGGQDTSAGHTGAFF	TGTGCCGGCGGCCAAGATACCTCGGCAGGGCACACTGGAGCTTTCTTT